Listed below are T cell receptor beta chains from one sample, sequenced in a study of blood T cell repertoires in COVID-19. Sequencing used immunoSEQ multiplex PCR; TCRdb keeps in-frame clones, though not all of them. The sample lists 70,000 to 95,000 clones; 78% were seen once. Sequenced input: peripheral blood. These receptors were collected from a man aged 55 to 70 with COVID-19, enrolled during active disease. The CDR3 runs from the conserved cysteine through the conserved F or W. A D gene is named only where the DNA matches it firmly. Only some rows state a clone size, as once, few, many or a class for expanded clones.

>TRBD2|NA|TRBJ2-1|TRBV18
TGTGCCAGCTCACCCGAAGGACTAGCGGGGGGTGTTGAGCAGTTCTTC
CASSPEGLAGGVEQFF
>TRBD1|NA|TRBJ1-2|TRBV29-1
TGCAGCGTTGGGACAGGGCCGAACTATGGCTACACCTTC
CSVGTGPNYGYTF
>NA|NA|TRBJ2-2|TRBV13
TGTGCCAGCAGCTTAGATTTCTCCGGGGAGCTGTTTTTT
CASSLDFSGELFF
>NA|NA|TRBJ2-4|TRBV5-5
TGTGCCAGCAGCTCACACAAAAACATTCAGTACTTC
CASSSHKNIQYF
>NA|NA|TRBJ2-7|TRBV5-8
TGTGCCAGCAGCTTGGCCACGATCGGCGAGCAGTACTTC
CASSLATIGEQYF
>TRBD1|few|TRBJ1-2|TRBV5-6
TGTGCCAGCAGCCACGACAGGGGAGAAGGTGGCTACACCTTC
CASSHDRGEGGYTF
>NA|NA|TRBJ2-3|TRBV11-3
TGTGCCAGCAGCCAGCGGACAGATACGCAGTATTTT
CASSQRTDTQYF
>NA|NA|TRBJ2-5|TRBV5-1
TGCGCCAGCAGCTTGACACGTAGAGGCCAAGAGACCCAGTACTTC
CASSLTRRGQETQYF
>NA|NA|TRBJ1-1|TRBV3-1/TRBV3-2
TGTGCCAGCAGCTACACTACAGGGAAAGGTGAAGCTTTCTTT
CASSYTTGKGEAFF
>NA|NA|TRBJ1-2|TRBV11-3
TGTGCCAGCAGCCCGGGTGCAGGGTATAACTATGGCTACACCTTC
CASSPGAGYNYGYTF
>TRBD2|NA|TRBJ2-3|TRBV5-5
TGTGCCCGCAGCTGGGGCGGGGGGGGGAGGGCCCTCCCTGGGTATTTT
CARSWGGGGRALPGYF
>TRBD2|NA|TRBJ2-7|TRBV4-3
TGCGCCAGCAGCTCGCTAGCGGCTAGCTCCTACGAGCAGTACTTC
CASSSLAASSYEQYF
>NA|once|TRBJ2-7|TRBV5-6
TGTGCCAGCAGCTTGGTTCCTGGACAGTCCTCCTACGAGCAGTACTTC
CASSLVPGQSSYEQYF
>TRBD2|NA|TRBJ2-3|TRBV7-9
TGTGCCAGCAGCGCCGGGACTAGCGGGGGTGGAGATACGCAGTATTTT
CASSAGTSGGGDTQYF
>NA|NA|TRBJ2-1|TRBV18
TGTGCCAGCTCACCAGCGGGCAATGAGCAGTTCTTC
CASSPAGNEQFF